The clone carrying this TCR beta chain was detected only once. Its antigen is not identified. The authors reverse transcribed all of the isolated RNA, so sequencing captured expressed TCRB transcripts. Sequencing used immunoSEQ multiplex PCR; TCRdb keeps in-frame clones, though not all of them. Found here are 250,000 to 350,000 clones, 13% to 15% of them singletons; the top ten hold about 0.017%. This sample is part of a study of beta chain features in type 1 diabetes. Overall study results and limits: A definitive answer on HLA type influencing TCRB rearrangement was not reached here. The study found moderately but significantly shorter TCRB CDR3s in all four CD4+ subsets of Type 1 diabetes patients.

This clonotype was sampled from a man aged 25-40 years with type 1 diabetes. Sequencing input: naive CD4+ T cells from blood.

DNA of the CDR3: TGTGCCAGCTCACCACCGACGACAGGGTCGGGCACCGGGGAGCTGTTTTTT. Its protein is CASSPPTTGSGTGELFF. The chain has TRBV18 and TRBJ2-2; 7 nucleotides agree with TRBD1. The V and J ends lost 0 bases and 4 bases, in that order; junction bases with no gene match: 8. The CDR3 extends over 17 amino acids. Germline V gene data show CDR1 as KGHSH and CDR2 as LQKENI.